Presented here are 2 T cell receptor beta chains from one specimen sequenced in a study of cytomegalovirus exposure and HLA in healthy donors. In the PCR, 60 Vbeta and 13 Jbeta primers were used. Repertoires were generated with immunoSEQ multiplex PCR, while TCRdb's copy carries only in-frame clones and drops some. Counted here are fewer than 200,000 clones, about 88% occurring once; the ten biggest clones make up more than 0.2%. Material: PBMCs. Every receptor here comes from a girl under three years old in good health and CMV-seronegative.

Here the CDR3 reads CASSASTSGGADGANVLTF. The CDR3 region has the DNA TGTGCCAGCAGCGCCTCGACTAGCGGGGGGGCGGATGGGGCCAACGTCCTGACTTTC. This chain joins TRBV9 and TRBJ2-6; 14 bases line up with TRBD2. Per germline, CDR1 SGDLS and CDR2 YYNGEE. V trimming: 3 bases; J trimming: 3 bases; junction bases outside the gene matches: 8. This CDR3 has 19 residues.

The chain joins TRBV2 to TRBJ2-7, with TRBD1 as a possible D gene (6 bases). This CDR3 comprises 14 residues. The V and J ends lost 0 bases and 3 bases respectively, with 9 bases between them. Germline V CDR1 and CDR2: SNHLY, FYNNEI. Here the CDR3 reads CASSEAGTIYEQYF. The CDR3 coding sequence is TGTGCCAGCAGTGAAGCGGGGACAATCTACGAGCAGTACTTC.